The 8 T cell receptor beta chains listed next were all sequenced from one sample in a study of blood T cell repertoires in COVID-19. The assay was immunoSEQ multiplex PCR, and TCRdb's table has in-frame clones only and misses some. The sample carries over 50,000 clones, around 80% recorded once. The specimen sequenced was peripheral blood. These receptors all come from a man at least 80 years old with acute or convalescent COVID-19.

The J gene is TRBJ2-1, the V gene TRBV6-2 or TRBV6-3, with D maybe TRBD2 (6 bases). The CDR3 is made up of 18 amino acids. Germline V CDR1 and CDR2: MNHEY, SVGEGT. The V end lost 2 bases, the J end lost 0 bases, and 17 bases lay between the germline ends. CDR3 DNA: TGTGCCAGCAGTTACGGTCCCGGCGGGGTTAGCTCCTACAATGAGCAGTTCTTC. Amino acids: CASSYGPGGVSSYNEQFF.

In this sample, this clone turned up many times. This sequence joins TRBV28 and TRBJ1-2, with 8 positions matching TRBD1. V shed 8 bases, J shed 5 bases, and the junction held 4 bases outside the gene matches. Per the germline V gene, CDR1 is MDHEN and CDR2 is SYDVKM. The CDR3 has 12 residues. CDR3 in amino acids: CASARTGYGYTF. For the CDR3, the DNA is TGTGCCAGCGCCCGGACAGGGTATGGCTACACCTTC.

The chain employs TRBV24-1 and TRBJ2-3, with 8 bases identical to TRBD2. V lost 5 bases, J lost 2 bases, and 5 bases stayed unmatched. The V gene's germline CDR1 is KGHDR and CDR2 SFDVKD. The CDR3 has 15 residues. CDR3 bases: TGTGCCACCAGTGGAGTAGCGGGGTTCACAGATACGCAGTATTTT. Translated: CATSGVAGFTDTQYF.

The chain has TRBV18 and TRBJ2-4; TRBD1 aligns across 7 bases. The germline V gene encodes CDR1 KGHSH and CDR2 LQKENI. The V and J ends lost 5 bases and 0 bases, in that order; junction bases with no gene match: 7. The CDR3 has 16 residues. The CDR3 region has the DNA TGTGCCAGCTCATCAACCGGGACAGAAGCCAAAAACATTCAGTACTTC. It encodes CASSSTGTEAKNIQYF.

The chain employs TRBV5-1 and TRBJ2-1, with 13 nucleotides matching TRBD2. The V and J ends lost 4 bases and 6 bases, in that order; junction bases with no gene match: 4. This CDR3 is built from 15 residues. CDR1 and CDR2 (germline): SGHRS, YFSETQ. The DNA of the CDR3 is TGCGCCAGCAGCCCGACTAGCGGGAGGTTCAATGAGCAGTTCTTC. Translated: CASSPTSGRFNEQFF.

V usage is TRBV9 and J usage is TRBJ1-1, with 7 bases matching TRBD1. Germline-derived CDR1 and CDR2 are SGDLS and YYNGEE. V lost 0 bases to trimming and J lost 4 bases; unmatched junction nucleotides: 3. The CDR3 runs to 14 residues. For the CDR3, the DNA is TGTGCCAGCAGCGTAGATGCAGGGGGCACTGAAGCTTTCTTT. Translation: CASSVDAGGTEAFF.

The V and J genes are TRBV3-1 (or the pseudogene TRBV3-2) and TRBJ2-7; weak D call: TRBD2 (6 bases). Trimming shortened V by 3 bases and J by 3 bases, and 9 bases separated the two germline ends. Germline V gives CDR1 LGHDT, CDR2 YNNKEL (reference sequence). The length of the CDR3 is 13 residues. CDR3 residues: CASSHGSVYEQYF. The DNA of the CDR3 is TGTGCCAGCAGCCACGGGAGTGTCTACGAGCAGTACTTC.

In its sample, this clone was seen a few times. The chain links TRBV11-1 to TRBJ2-7, with 8 bases matching TRBD2. The J segment lost 3 bases and the V segment lost 7 bases, leaving 5 bases of the junction unmatched. The CDR3 is 13 residues long. Germline loops: CDR1 SGHAT, CDR2 FQDESV (reference sequence). The CDR3 region is CASTASGGYEQYF. The CDR3 DNA reads TGTGCCAGCACAGCCAGCGGGGGCTACGAGCAGTACTTC.